These T cell receptor beta chains were read from a single sample in a study of Graves' ophthalmopathy and Graves' hyperthyroidism. TCRdb passed the multiplex PCR reads through MiXCR, listing each CDR3 protein once. In the table there are some 25,000 distinct CDR3 sequences, nearly 50% of which are singletons. The specimen was peripheral blood. These receptors originate from an adult woman with stable Graves' hyperthyroidism. The CDR3 runs from the conserved cysteine through the conserved F or W. Fields, in order: V gene, clone size, J gene, D gene, CDR3 DNA, CDR3 protein. A D gene is named only where the DNA matches it firmly. The listing skips clone size in some rows; elsewhere it reads once, few, many or a size class.

V gene: TRBV24-1
clone size: medium-sized
J gene: TRBJ1-5
D gene: NA
CDR3 DNA: TGTGCCACCAGTGATTGGGACACCGATCAGCCCCAGCATTTT
CDR3 protein: CATSDWDTDQPQHF

V gene: TRBV20-1
clone size: NA
J gene: TRBJ1-1
D gene: NA
CDR3 DNA: TGCAGTGCTAGAGCTAGGGACTCGAACACTGAAGCTTTCTTT
CDR3 protein: CSARARDSNTEAFF

V gene: TRBV2
clone size: NA
J gene: TRBJ1-1
D gene: NA
CDR3 DNA: TGTGCCAGTGACAAGAACACTGAAGCTTTCTTT
CDR3 protein: CASDKNTEAFF

V gene: TRBV14
clone size: NA
J gene: TRBJ2-3
D gene: NA
CDR3 DNA: TGTGCCAGCAGCCAAGCACGGGACACCCTCACAGATACGCAGTATTTT
CDR3 protein: CASSQARDTLTDTQYF

V gene: TRBV10-3
clone size: NA
J gene: TRBJ2-5
D gene: TRBD2
CDR3 DNA: TGTGCCATCAGTGATAGCGGGAGCACCGGGGAGACCCAGTACTTC
CDR3 protein: CAISDSGSTGETQYF

V gene: TRBV20-1
clone size: NA
J gene: TRBJ1-1
D gene: NA
CDR3 DNA: TGCAGTGCTTTAGTGGGGTGGGTCACTGAAGTTTTCTTT
CDR3 protein: CSALVGWVTEVFF

V gene: TRBV5-8
clone size: few
J gene: TRBJ2-5
D gene: NA
CDR3 DNA: TGTGCCAGCAGCTGGTGGGGCAGGCAAGAGACCCAGTACTTC
CDR3 protein: CASSWWGRQETQYF

V gene: TRBV20-1
clone size: medium-sized
J gene: TRBJ2-7
D gene: TRBD2
CDR3 DNA: TGCAGTGCTCCAAGCGGGAGTTCAGCCTACGAGCAGTACTTC
CDR3 protein: CSAPSGSSAYEQYF

V gene: TRBV15
clone size: NA
J gene: TRBJ1-2
D gene: TRBD1
CDR3 DNA: TGTGCCACCAGCAGAGGGACAGGGCTCTATGGCTACACCTTC
CDR3 protein: CATSRGTGLYGYTF

V gene: TRBV2
clone size: NA
J gene: TRBJ2-1
D gene: TRBD2
CDR3 DNA: TGTGCCAGCAACCCTAGCGGATCCTACAATGAGCAGTTCTTC
CDR3 protein: CASNPSGSYNEQFF

V gene: TRBV2
clone size: NA
J gene: TRBJ1-2
D gene: NA
CDR3 DNA: TGTGCCGAGTTCGGGGCCGGTGGCTACACCTTC
CDR3 protein: CAEFGAGGYTF